This is a list of T cell receptor beta chains from one sample in a study of cytomegalovirus exposure and HLA in healthy donors. The assay was immunoSEQ multiplex PCR, and TCRdb's table has in-frame clones only and misses some. The repertoire includes roughly 240,000 clones, 70% to 90% of them detected once, and about 0.25% sits in the top ten. The sequencing input was PBMCs. The origin of the receptors is a girl aged 2 to 10 in good health and CMV-seronegative. CDR3s leave out the opening cysteine and the closing phenylalanine or tryptophan. The size entry is marked missing in some rows and otherwise reads once, few, many or a size class.

once	TRBJ2-3	TRBV9	ASSVEGGTDTQY
-	TRBJ1-2	TRBV27	ASSLSAGGNYGYT
-	TRBJ1-6	TRBV7-6	ASRRAPDNSPLH
-	TRBJ2-4	TRBV6-6	ASSYAGEGGIQY
-	TRBJ2-2	TRBV4-2	ASSQTGFSDTGELF
-	TRBJ2-7	TRBV10-2	ASRGGAVNTYEQY
few	TRBJ2-5	TRBV27	ASRGTGGPETQY
few	TRBJ1-5	TRBV6-1	ASSRTGGGNQPQH
-	TRBJ2-5	TRBV7-6	ASSQLGAGAVKTQY
-	TRBJ2-2	TRBV7-9	ASSTDPPGGTGELF
-	TRBJ1-3	TRBV9	ASSVQGTGNTIY
-	TRBJ1-5	TRBV19	ASSVQLINQPQH
-	TRBJ2-5	TRBV27	ASSLFGTSEQY
-	TRBJ1-2	TRBV27	ASSPGGAGYGYT
few	TRBJ2-1	TRBV11-2	ASSSGRVSYNEQF
-	TRBJ1-3	TRBV30	ALRSSGNTIY
-	TRBJ2-5	TRBV30	AWGNRDGTQY
-	TRBJ2-7	TRBV6-8	ASSYHRRGRYEQY
once	TRBJ2-5	TRBV9	ASSVGRRPASGETQY